The present T cell receptor (beta chain) was sequenced within a study of shared clonotypes between healthy human individuals. Trimming removed 0 bases from V and 5 bases from J, with 14 bases in between. This CDR3 has 15 amino acids. CDR1 and CDR2 (germline): SGHRS, YFSETQ. Clones were read by immunoSEQ multiplex PCR, and TCRdb kept only the in-frame ones, dropping some. The table records about 1.5 million clones, roughly 98% of them present only once. This clone has just one count. V gene TRBV5-1 combines with J gene TRBJ2-5, with D perhaps matching TRBD1 (6 bases). This receptor was obtained from a man aged 25 to 45 in good health. The sample consisted of naive CD4+ T cells sorted from blood. Indicated subset: CD45RA+ positively selected. CDR3 amino acids: CASSLGQGIAETQYF. The CDR3 DNA follows: TGCGCCAGCAGCTTGGGTCAGGGGATTGCGGAGACCCAGTACTTC.